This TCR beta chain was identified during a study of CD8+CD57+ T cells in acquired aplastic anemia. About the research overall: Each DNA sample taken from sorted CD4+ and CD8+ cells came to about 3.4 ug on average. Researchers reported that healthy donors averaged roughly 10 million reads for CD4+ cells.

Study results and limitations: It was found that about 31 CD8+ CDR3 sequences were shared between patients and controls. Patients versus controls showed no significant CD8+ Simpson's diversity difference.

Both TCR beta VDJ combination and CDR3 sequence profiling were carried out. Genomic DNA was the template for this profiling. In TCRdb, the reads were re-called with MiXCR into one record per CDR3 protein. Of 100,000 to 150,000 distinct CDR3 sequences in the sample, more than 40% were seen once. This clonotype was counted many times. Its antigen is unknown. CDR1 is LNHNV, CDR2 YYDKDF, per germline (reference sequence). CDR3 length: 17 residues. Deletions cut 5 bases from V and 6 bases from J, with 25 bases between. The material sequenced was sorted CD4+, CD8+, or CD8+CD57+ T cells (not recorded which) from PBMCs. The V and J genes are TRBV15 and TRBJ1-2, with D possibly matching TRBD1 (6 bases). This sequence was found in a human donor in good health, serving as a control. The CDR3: CATSQKDQGRRGHGYTF. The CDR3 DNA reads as TGTGCCACCAGCCAGAAGGATCAGGGGCGGAGAGGCCATGGCTACACCTTC.